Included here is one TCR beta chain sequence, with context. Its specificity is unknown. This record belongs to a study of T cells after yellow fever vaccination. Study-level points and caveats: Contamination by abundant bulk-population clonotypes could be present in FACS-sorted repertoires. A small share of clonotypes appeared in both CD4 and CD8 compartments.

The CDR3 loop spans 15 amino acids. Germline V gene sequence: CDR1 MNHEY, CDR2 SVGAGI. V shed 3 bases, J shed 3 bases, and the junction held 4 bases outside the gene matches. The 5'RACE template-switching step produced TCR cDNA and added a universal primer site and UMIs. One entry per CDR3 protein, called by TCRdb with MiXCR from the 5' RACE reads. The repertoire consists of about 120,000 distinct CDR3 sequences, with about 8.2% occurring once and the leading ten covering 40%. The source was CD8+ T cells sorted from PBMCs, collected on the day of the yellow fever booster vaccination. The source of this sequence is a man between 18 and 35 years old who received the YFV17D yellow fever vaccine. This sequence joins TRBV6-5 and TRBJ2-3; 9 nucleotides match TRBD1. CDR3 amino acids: CASSYEQGATDTQYF. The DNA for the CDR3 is TGTGCCAGCAGTTATGAACAGGGGGCTACAGATACGCAGTATTTT.